The rows below give T cell receptor beta chains drawn from one sample of a study of response to subunit inactivated influenza vaccine. MiXCR, run by TCRdb on the RT-PCR reads, gives a single entry per CDR3 protein. The table has around 470,000 distinct CDR3 sequences, 6.5% to 8% seen once. The sequences come from PBMCs from blood, collected around 25 months after vaccination. Every receptor here comes from a man aged 50-75 years who received an inactivated influenza vaccine. CDR3s leave out the opening cysteine and the closing phenylalanine or tryptophan.

14	TRBV7-2	TRBJ2-5	ASSLSLAGGRETQY
13	TRBV7-3	TRBJ2-3	ASRSQGAYTDTQY
13	TRBV7-9	TRBJ2-1	ASSRTSGSHNEQF
12	TRBV7-2	TRBJ2-7	ASSLARDGYEQY
14	TRBV20-1	TRBJ2-7	CARDLLTSGSSEQY
10	TRBV7-9	TRBJ2-3	ASSFKPDTQY
13	TRBV9	TRBJ2-3	ASSARDYRTDTQY
12	TRBV5-6	TRBJ2-7	ASSLGTDTYEQY
12	TRBV2	TRBJ2-4	ASYGRDSKNIQY
13	TRBV7-2	TRBJ2-2	ASTRTGSAGGELF
11	TRBV2	TRBJ2-5	ASSEIVSETQY
10	TRBV5-1	TRBJ2-5	ASRGTSETQY
13	TRBV5-5	TRBJ2-3	ASSFLGAGADTQY
14	TRBV4-3	TRBJ2-1	ASSQVEREIPNEQF
15	TRBV4-1	TRBJ1-5	ASSHFHTAGRYQPQH